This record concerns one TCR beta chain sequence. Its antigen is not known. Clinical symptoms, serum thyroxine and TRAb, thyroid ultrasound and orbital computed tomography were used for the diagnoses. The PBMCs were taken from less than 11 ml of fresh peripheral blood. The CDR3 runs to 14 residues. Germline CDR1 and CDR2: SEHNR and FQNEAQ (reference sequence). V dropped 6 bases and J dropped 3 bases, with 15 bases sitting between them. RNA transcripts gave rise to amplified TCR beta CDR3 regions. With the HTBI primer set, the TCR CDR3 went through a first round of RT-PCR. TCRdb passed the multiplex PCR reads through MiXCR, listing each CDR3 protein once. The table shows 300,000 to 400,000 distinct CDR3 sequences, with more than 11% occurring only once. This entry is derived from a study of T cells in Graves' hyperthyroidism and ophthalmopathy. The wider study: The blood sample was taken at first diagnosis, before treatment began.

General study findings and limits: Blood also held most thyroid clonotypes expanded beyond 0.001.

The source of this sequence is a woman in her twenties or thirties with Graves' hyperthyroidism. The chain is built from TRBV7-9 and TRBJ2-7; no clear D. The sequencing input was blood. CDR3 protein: CASSLPDRYYEQYF. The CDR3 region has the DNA TGTGCCAGCAGTCTGCCGGACCGGTACTACGAGCAGTACTTC.